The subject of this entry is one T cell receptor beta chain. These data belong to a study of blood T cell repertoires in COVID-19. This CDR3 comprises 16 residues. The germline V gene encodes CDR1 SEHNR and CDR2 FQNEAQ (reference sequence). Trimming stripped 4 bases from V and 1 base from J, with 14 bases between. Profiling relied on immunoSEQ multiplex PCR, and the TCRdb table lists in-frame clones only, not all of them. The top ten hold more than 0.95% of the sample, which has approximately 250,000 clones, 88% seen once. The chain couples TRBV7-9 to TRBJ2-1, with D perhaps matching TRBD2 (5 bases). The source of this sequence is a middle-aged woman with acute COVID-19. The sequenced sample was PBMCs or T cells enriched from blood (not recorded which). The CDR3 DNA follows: TGTGCCAGCAGCTCTAGGCGGGTGAGGTCCTACAATGAGCAGTTCTTC. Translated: CASSSRRVRSYNEQFF.